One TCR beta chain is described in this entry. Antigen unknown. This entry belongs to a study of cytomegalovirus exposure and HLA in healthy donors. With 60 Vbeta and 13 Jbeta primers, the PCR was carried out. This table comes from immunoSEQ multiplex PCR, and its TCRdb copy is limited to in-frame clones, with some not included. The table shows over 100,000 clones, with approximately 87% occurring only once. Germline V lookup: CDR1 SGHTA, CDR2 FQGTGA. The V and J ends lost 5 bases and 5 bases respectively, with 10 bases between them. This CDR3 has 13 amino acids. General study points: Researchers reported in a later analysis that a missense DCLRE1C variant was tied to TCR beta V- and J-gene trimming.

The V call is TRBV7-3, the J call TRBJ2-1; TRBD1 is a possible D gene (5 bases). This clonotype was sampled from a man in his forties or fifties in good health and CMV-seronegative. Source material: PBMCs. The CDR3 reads CASSPRQNNEQFF. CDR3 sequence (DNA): TGTGCCAGCAGCCCCAGACAGAACAATGAGCAGTTCTTC.